The text below deals with one T cell receptor (beta chain). The method was immunoSEQ multiplex PCR; TCRdb's version includes in-frame clones alone and lacks a portion of them. The top ten clones hold less than 5% of a sample with some 250,000 clones, 84% of them seen once. The CDR3 loop spans 15 amino acids. Germline values: CDR1 MNHEY, CDR2 SVGEGT. Trimming shortened V by 2 bases and J by 6 bases, and 14 bases separated the two germline ends. This sample is part of a study of blood T cell repertoires in COVID-19. About the study: Both acute and convalescent COVID-19 samples were obtained from the United States, Italy and Spain.

The chain couples TRBV6-2 or TRBV6-3 to TRBJ2-1; a possible D gene is TRBD2 (6 bases). Sequencing used peripheral blood. The source of this sequence is a man between 60 and 70 years old with acute or convalescent COVID-19. CDR3 protein: CASSYGGLGFNEQFF. CDR3 sequence (DNA): TGTGCCAGCAGTTACGGAGGGCTTGGGTTCAATGAGCAGTTCTTC.